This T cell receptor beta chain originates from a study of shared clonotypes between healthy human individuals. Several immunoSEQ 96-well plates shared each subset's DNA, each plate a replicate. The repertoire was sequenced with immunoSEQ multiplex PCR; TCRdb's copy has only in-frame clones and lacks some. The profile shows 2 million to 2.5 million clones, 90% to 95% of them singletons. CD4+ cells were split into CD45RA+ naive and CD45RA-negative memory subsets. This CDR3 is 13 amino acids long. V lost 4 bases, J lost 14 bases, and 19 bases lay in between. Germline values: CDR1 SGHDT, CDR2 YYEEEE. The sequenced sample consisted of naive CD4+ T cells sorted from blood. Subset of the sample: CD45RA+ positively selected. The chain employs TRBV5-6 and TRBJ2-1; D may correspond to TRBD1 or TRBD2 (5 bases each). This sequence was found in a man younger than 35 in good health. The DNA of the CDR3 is TGTGCCAGCAGCCCGGGACCAAAAGCGGATGAGTTCTTC. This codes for CASSPGPKADEFF.